The next 5 T cell receptor beta chains were all read from a single sample in a study of blood T cell repertoires in COVID-19. Sequencing was performed with immunoSEQ multiplex PCR; in TCRdb, only in-frame clones are kept and a portion is missing. Altogether approximately 200,000 clones are present, more than 60% being singletons, with the ten largest covering approximately 13%. The source material was peripheral blood. These receptors were taken from a woman aged 50 to 60 with acute or convalescent COVID-19.

A word on this clone: This specimen includes other DNA sequences encoding the same CDR3. The chain is built from TRBV5-1 and TRBJ2-7; D is possibly TRBD1 (7 bases). Germline values: CDR1 SGHRS, CDR2 YFSETQ. V was cut by 0 bases and J by 1 base, with 11 bases left in between. The CDR3 sequence is 15 residues long. The DNA of the CDR3 is TGCGCCAGCAGCTTGGGAGCAGGGGGGTCCTACGAGCAGTACTTC. As protein: CASSLGAGGSYEQYF.

The CDR3 protein is CASSLAPMGLQETQYF. DNA of the CDR3: TGCGCCAGCAGCTTGGCCCCCATGGGGCTTCAAGAGACCCAGTACTTC. This chain uses TRBV5-1 with TRBJ2-5; TRBD1 is a possible D gene (5 bases). CDR3 length: 16 amino acids. The V end lost 0 bases, the J end lost 2 bases, and 14 bases lay between the germline ends. The germline gives CDR1 SGHRS, CDR2 YFSETQ. Together with reference TRBV5-1 and TRBJ2-5, the CDR3 gives the full variable domain: KAGVTQTPRYLIKTRGQQVTLSCSPISGHRSVSWYQQTPGQGLQFLFEYFSETQRNKGNFPGRFSGRQFSNSRSEMNVSTLELGDSALYLCASSLAPMGLQETQYFGPGTRLLVL.

This clone was counted only a few times. The gene calls are TRBV5-1 and TRBJ1-2, with D hard to call. CDR3 length: 13 amino acids. V gave up 1 base and J gave up 0 bases, with 4 bases separating them. Germline V gives CDR1 SGHRS, CDR2 YFSETQ. The CDR3 bases are TGCGCCAGCAGCTTGACAACTAACTATGGCTACACCTTC. Translating gives CASSLTTNYGYTF.

This sequence joins TRBV5-1 and TRBJ2-4; 9 nucleotides align to TRBD1. Germline V CDR1 and CDR2: SGHRS, YFSETQ. The CDR3 spans 13 residues. J lost 7 bases, V lost 7 bases, and 6 bases had no gene match. The CDR3 DNA reads as TGCGCCAGCCGCGGGACAGGGAAGAACATTCAGTACTTC. Residues: CASRGTGKNIQYF.

The V gene is TRBV14, the J gene TRBJ1-4; weak D call: TRBD1 (5 bases). The CDR3 is made up of 12 amino acids. V lost 4 bases and J lost 11, with 11 bases in between. Germline CDR1 and CDR2: SGHDN and FVKESK. The CDR3 is CASSPGGVKLFF. In DNA, the CDR3 is TGTGCCAGCAGCCCTGGGGGGGTCAAACTGTTTTTT.